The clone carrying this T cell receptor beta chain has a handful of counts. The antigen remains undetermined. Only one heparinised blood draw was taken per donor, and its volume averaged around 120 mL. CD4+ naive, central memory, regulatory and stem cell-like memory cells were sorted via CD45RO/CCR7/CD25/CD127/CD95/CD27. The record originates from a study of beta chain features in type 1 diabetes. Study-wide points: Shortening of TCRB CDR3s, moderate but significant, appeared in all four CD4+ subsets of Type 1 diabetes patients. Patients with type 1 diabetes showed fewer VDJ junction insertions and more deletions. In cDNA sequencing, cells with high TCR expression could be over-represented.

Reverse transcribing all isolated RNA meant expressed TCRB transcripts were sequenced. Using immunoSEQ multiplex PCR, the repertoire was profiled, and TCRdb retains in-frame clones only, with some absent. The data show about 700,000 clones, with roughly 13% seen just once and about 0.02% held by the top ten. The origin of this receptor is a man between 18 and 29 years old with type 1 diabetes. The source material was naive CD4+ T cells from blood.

The CDR3 reads CAWSVKGLVYNEQFF. The CDR3 coding sequence is TGTGCCTGGAGTGTCAAAGGACTAGTTTACAATGAGCAGTTCTTC. V and J are TRBV30 and TRBJ2-1; 7 positions agree with TRBD2. With 0 bases clipped from V and 4 bases from J, the junction kept 6 bases outside the gene matches. Germline CDR1 is GTSNPN and CDR2 is SVGIG (reference sequence). CDR3 length: 15 amino acids.